Sequencing of this TCR beta chain was carried out in a study of technical replicates of blood from several donors (TCRdb year 2017). The library was built by means of the immunoSEQ multiplex PCR assay. TCRdb's version of the immuneACCESS table is confined to in-frame rearrangements and falls short of the full clone set. An unresolved V gene accounts for under half of the shortfall where checked; the remainder is of unknown origin. This sample has 76,000 or so clones in its table, and around 90% of those were observed once. The ten largest clones capture just under 0.25% of the sample. Concerning this clone: No antigen is known for it. Base qualities are not recorded, but no much larger clone differs from it by a single base.

Trimming takes 0 bases off V and 10 bases off J; junction bases not matched to a gene: 10. Spanning cysteine to phenylalanine, the CDR3 consists of 17 amino acids. The only DNA kept is the CDR3, 51 bases in frame from the first base. Based on the germline V gene, the CDR1 and CDR2 sequences are MGHRA and YSYEKL. The chain employs TRBV4-1 and TRBJ1-6, with 9 bases in between that match TRBD1. Specimen: T cells isolated from PBMCs. This clonotype originated in a human donor in good health. The nucleotide sequence is TGCGCCAGCAGCCAAGATACGCCAGACAGGGGGGAGTCACCCCTCCACTTT. It encodes CASSQDTPDRGESPLHF.